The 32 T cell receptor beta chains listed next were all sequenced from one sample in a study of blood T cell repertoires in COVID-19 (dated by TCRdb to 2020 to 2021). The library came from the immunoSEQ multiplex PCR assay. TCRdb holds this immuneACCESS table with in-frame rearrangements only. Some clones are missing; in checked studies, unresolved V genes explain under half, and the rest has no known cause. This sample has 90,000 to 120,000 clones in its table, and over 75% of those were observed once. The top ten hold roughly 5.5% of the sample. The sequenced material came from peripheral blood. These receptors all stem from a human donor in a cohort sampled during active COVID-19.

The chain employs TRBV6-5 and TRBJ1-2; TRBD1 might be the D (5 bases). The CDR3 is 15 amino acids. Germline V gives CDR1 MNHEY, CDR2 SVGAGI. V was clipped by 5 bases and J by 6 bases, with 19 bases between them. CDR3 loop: CASSPRNTGRHGYTF. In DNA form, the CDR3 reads TGTGCCAGCAGTCCACGTAACACAGGCCGTCATGGCTACACCTTC.

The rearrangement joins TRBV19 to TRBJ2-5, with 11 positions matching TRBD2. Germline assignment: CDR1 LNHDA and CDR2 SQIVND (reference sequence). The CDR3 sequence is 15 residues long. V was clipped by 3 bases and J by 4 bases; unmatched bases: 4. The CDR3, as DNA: TGTGCCAGTAGTATTCCTAGCGGGGGGTTAGAGACCCAGTACTTC. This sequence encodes CASSIPSGGLETQYF.

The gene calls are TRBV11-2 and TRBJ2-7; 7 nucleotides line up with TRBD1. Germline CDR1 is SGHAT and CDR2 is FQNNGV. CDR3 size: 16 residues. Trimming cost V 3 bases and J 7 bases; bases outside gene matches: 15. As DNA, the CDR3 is TGTGCCAGCAGCTTCCACCGGGACAGCTACTTGAGGGAGCAGTACTTC. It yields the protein CASSFHRDSYLREQYF.

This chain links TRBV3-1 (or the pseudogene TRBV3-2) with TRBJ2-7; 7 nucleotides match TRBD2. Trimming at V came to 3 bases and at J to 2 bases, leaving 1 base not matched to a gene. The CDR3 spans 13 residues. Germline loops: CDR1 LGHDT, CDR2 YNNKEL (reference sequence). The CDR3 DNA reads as TGTGCCAGCAGCCACGGGACTACCTACGAGCAGTACTTC. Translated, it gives CASSHGTTYEQYF.

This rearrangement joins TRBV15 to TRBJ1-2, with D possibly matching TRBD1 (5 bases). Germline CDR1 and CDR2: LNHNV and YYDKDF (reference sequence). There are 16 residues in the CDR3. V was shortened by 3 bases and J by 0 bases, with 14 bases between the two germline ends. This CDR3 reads CATSSRLGEANYGYTF. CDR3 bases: TGTGCCACCAGCAGCCGCTTAGGGGAAGCTAACTATGGCTACACCTTC.

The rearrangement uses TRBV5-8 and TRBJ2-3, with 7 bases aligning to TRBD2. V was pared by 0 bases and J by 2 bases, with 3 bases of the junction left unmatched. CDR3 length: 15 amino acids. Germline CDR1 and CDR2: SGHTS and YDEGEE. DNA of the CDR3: TGTGCCAGCAGCTTGGGGGCGGGGGTCACAGATACGCAGTATTTT. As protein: CASSLGAGVTDTQYF.

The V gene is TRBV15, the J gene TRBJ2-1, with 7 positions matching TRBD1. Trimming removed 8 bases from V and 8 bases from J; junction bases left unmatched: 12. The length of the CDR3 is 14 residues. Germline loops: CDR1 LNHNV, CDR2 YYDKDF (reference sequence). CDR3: CATSETGSFDEQFF. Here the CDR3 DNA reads TGTGCCACCTCGGAGACAGGGTCATTCGATGAGCAGTTCTTC. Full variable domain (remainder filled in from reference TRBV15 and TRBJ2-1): DAMVIQNPRYQVTQFGKPVTLSCSQTLNHNVMYWYQQKSSQAPKLLFHYYDKDFNNEADTPDNFQSRRPNTSFCFLDIRSPGLGDTAMYLCATSETGSFDEQFFGPGTRLTVL.

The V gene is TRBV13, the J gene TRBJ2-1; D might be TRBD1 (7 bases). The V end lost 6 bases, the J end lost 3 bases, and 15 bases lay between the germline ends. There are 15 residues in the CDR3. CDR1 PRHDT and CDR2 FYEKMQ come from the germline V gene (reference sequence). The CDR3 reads CASRRRGAYYNEQFF. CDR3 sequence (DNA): TGTGCCAGCAGACGCAGGGGGGCCTACTACAATGAGCAGTTCTTC.

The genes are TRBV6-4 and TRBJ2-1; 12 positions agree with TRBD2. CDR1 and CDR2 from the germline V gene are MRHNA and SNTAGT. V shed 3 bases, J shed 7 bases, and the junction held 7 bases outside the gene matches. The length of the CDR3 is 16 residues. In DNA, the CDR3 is TGTGCCAGCAGTGAATCCTCTAGCGGGGGGGCAAATGAGCAGTTCTTC. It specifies CASSESSSGGANEQFF.

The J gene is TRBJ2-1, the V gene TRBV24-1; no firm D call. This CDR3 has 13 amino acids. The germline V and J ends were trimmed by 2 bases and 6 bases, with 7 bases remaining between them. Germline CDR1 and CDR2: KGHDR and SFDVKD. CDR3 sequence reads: CATSDYNRNEQFF. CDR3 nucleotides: TGTGCCACCAGTGATTATAATCGCAATGAGCAGTTCTTC.

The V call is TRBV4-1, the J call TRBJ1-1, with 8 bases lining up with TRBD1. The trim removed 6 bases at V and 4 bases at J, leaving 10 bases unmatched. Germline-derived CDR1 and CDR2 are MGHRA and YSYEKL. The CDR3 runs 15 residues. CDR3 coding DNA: TGCGCCAGCAGAGGTCAGGGGGCGCGGGTCACTGAAGCTTTCTTT. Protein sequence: CASRGQGARVTEAFF.

In nucleotides, the CDR3 is TGTGCCACCAGCAGAGATCCTAAGGGGACAGGGTACCCACAAGCCGAAGCTTTCTTT. Its protein product is CATSRDPKGTGYPQAEAFF. The rearrangement links TRBV15 to TRBJ1-1; 9 bases line up with TRBD1. The CDR3 totals 19 residues. The V segment lost 0 bases and the J segment 8 bases; nucleotides outside the gene matches: 19. Germline V gives CDR1 LNHNV, CDR2 YYDKDF (reference sequence). The whole variable domain, remainder taken from reference TRBV15 and TRBJ1-1, is DAMVIQNPRYQVTQFGKPVTLSCSQTLNHNVMYWYQQKSSQAPKLLFHYYDKDFNNEADTPDNFQSRRPNTSFCFLDIRSPGLGDTAMYLCATSRDPKGTGYPQAEAFFGQGTRLTVV.

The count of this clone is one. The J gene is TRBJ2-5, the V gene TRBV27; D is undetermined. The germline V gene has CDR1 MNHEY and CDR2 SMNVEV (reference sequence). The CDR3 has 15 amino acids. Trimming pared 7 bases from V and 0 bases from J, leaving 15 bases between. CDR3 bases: TGTGCCAGCACCCCCACCCGGTTGAACCAAGAGACCCAGTACTTC. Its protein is CASTPTRLNQETQYF.

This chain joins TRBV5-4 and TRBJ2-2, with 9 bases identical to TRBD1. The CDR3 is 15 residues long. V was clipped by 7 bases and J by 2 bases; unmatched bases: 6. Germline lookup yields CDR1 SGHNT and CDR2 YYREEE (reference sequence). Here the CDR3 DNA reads TGTGCCAGCGCACAGGGGGCTACCAACACCGGGGAGCTGTTTTTT. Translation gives CASAQGATNTGELFF.

The CDR3 region is CASSPRTGTNSPLHF. The CDR3 DNA reads TGTGCCAGCTCACCACGTACAGGGACCAATTCACCCCTCCACTTT. The V call is TRBV18, the J call TRBJ1-6; tentatively, D is TRBD1 (6 bases). This CDR3 has 15 amino acids. Germline V CDR1 and CDR2: KGHSH, LQKENI. V was shortened by 1 base and J by 7 bases, with 11 bases between the two germline ends.

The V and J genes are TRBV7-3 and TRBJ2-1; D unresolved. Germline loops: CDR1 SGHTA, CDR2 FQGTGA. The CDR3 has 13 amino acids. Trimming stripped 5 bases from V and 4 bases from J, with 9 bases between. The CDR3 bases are TGTGCCAGCAGCACCGACACGTACAATGAGCAGTTCTTC. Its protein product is CASSTDTYNEQFF.

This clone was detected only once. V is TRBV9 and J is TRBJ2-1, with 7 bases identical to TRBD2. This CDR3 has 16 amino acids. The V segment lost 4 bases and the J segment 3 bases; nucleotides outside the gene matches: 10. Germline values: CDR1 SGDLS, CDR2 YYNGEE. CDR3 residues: CASSPSGTGGYNEQFF. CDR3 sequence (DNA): TGTGCCAGCAGCCCGAGTGGGACGGGGGGCTACAATGAGCAGTTCTTC.

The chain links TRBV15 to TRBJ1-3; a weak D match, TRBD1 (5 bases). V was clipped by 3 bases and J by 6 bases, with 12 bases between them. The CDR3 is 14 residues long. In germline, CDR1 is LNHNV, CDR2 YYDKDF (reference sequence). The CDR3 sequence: CATSSQGGENTIYF. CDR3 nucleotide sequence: TGTGCCACCAGCAGTCAGGGTGGGGAAAACACCATATATTTT.

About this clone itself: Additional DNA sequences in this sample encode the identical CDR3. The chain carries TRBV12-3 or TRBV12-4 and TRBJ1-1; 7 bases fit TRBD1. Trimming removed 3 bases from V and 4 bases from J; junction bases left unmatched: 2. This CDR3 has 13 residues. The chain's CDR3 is CASSFQGGTEAFF. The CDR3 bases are TGTGCCAGCAGTTTTCAGGGGGGCACTGAAGCTTTCTTT.

The chain's CDR3 is CATSPYDYNEQFF. The CDR3 DNA reads TGTGCCACCTCCCCCTACGATTACAATGAGCAGTTCTTC. V and J are TRBV24-1 and TRBJ2-1, with D unclear. Germline V gene lookup returns CDR1 KGHDR and CDR2 SFDVKD. CDR3 size: 13 residues. Trimming removed 9 bases from V and 4 bases from J, with 12 bases in between.

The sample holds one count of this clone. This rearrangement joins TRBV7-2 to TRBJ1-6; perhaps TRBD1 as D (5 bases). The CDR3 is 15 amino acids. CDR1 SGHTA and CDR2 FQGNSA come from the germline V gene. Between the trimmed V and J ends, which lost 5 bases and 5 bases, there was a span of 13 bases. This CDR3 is CASSETGRDNSPLHF. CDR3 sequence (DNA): TGTGCCAGCAGCGAAACAGGACGGGATAATTCACCCCTCCACTTT. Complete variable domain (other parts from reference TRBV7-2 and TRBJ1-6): GAGVSQSPSNKVTEKGKDVELRCDPISGHTALYWYRQSLGQGLEFLIYFQGNSAPDKSGLPSDRFSAERTGGSVSTLTIQRTQQEDSAVYLCASSETGRDNSPLHFGNGTRLTVT.

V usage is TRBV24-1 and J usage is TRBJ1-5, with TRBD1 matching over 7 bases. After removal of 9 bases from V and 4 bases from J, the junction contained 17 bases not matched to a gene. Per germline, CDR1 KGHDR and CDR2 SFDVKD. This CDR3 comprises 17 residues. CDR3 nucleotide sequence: TGTGCCACCCTCCGGTGGAGGGACAGAGATTTTAATCAGCCCCAGCATTTT. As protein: CATLRWRDRDFNQPQHF.

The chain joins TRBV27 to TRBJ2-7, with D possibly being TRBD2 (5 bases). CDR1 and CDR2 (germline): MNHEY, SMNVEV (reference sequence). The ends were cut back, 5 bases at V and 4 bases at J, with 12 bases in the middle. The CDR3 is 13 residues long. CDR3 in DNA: TGTGCCAGCAGTCCGCGGGCCGTTTACGAGCAGTACTTC. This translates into CASSPRAVYEQYF.

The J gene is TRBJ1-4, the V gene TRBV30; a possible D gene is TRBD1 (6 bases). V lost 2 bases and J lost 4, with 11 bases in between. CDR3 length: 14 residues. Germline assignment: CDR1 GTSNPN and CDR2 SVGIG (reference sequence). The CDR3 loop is CAWSTGQFNEKLFF. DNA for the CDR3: TGTGCCTGGAGTACCGGACAGTTTAATGAAAAACTGTTTTTT.

The CDR3 coding sequence is TGCAGCGTACCCGGGACAGACTCTTATGGCTACACCTTC. Protein sequence: CSVPGTDSYGYTF. The chain joins TRBV29-1 to TRBJ1-2, with 7 positions matching TRBD1. J gave up 5 bases and V 6 bases, and 9 bases lay outside the gene matches. Germline assignment: CDR1 SQVTM and CDR2 ANQGSEA. CDR3 length: 13 residues.

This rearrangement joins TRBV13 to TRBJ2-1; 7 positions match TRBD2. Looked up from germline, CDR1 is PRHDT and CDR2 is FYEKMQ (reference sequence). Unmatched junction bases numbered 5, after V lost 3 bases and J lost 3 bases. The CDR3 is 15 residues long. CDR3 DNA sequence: TGTGCCAGCAGCTTTGGGTCTAGCGGCTACAATGAGCAGTTCTTC. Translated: CASSFGSSGYNEQFF.

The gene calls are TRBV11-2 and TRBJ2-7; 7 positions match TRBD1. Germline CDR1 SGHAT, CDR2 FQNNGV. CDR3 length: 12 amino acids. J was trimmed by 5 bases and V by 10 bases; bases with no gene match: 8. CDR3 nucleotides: TGTGCCACTAGACAGGGTGGCGACGAGCAGTACTTC. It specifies CATRQGGDEQYF.

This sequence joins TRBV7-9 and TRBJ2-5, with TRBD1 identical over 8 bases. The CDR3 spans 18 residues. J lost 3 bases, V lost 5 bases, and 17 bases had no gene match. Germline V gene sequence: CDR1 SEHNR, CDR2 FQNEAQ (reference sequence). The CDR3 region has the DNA TGTGCCAGCAGCCCGGGACAGGAAAGTTGGGTTATGGAAGAGACCCAGTACTTC. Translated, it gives CASSPGQESWVMEETQYF.

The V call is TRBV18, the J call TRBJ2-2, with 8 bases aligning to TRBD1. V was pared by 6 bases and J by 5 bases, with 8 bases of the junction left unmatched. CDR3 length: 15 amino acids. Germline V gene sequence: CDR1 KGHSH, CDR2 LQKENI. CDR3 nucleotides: TGTGCCAGCTCCCTAGGGACAGGCGCGACCGGGGAGCTGTTTTTT. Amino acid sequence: CASSLGTGATGELFF.

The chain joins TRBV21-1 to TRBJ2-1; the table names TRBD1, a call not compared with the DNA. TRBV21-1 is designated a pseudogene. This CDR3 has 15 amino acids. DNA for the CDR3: TGTGCCAGCACTCGAGACCGGACAGCGAACAATGAGCAGTTCTTC. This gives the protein CASTRDRTANNEQFF.

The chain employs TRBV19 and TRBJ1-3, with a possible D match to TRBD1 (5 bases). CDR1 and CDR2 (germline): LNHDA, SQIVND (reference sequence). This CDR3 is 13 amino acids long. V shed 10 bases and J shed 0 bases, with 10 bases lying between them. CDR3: CATGGLSGNTIYF. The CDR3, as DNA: TGTGCCACCGGGGGACTCTCTGGAAACACCATATATTTT. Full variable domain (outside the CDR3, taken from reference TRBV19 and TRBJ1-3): DGGITQSPKYLFRKEGQNVTLSCEQNLNHDAMYWYRQDPGQGLRLIYYSQIVNDFQKGDIAEGYSVSREKKESFPLTVTSAQKNPTAFYLCATGGLSGNTIYFGEGSWLTVV.

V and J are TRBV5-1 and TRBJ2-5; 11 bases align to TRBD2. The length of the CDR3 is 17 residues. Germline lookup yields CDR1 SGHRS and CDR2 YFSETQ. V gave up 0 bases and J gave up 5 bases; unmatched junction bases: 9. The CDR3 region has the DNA TGCGCCAGCAGCTTGGGGATTAGCGGGAGGGCCGAGGAGACCCAGTACTTC. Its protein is CASSLGISGRAEETQYF. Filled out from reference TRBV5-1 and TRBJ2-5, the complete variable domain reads KAGVTQTPRYLIKTRGQQVTLSCSPISGHRSVSWYQQTPGQGLQFLFEYFSETQRNKGNFPGRFSGRQFSNSRSEMNVSTLELGDSALYLCASSLGISGRAEETQYFGPGTRLLVL.